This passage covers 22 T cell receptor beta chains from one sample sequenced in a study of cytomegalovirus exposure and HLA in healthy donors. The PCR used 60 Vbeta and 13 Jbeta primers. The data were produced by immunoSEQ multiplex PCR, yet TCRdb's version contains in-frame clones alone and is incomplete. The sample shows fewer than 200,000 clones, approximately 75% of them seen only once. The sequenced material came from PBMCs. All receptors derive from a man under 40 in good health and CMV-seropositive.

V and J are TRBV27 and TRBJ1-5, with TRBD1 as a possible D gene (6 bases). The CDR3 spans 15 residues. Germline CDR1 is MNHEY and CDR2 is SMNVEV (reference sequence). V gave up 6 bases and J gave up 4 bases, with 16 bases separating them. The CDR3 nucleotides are TGTGCCAGCAGCCCTACGACAGGCCATAATCAGCCCCAGCATTTT. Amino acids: CASSPTTGHNQPQHF.

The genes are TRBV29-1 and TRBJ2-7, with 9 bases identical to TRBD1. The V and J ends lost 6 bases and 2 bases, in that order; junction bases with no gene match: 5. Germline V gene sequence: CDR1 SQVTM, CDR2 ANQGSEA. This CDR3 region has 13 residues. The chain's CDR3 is CSVGGQGPYEQYF. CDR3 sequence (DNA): TGCAGCGTGGGGGGACAGGGCCCCTACGAGCAGTACTTC.

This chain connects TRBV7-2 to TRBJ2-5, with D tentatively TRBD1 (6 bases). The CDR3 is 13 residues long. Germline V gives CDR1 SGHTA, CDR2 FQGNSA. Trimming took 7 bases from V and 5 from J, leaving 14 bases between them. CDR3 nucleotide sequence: TGTGCCAGCACCTCACAGGGTGAGGAGACCCAGTACTTC. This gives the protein CASTSQGEETQYF.

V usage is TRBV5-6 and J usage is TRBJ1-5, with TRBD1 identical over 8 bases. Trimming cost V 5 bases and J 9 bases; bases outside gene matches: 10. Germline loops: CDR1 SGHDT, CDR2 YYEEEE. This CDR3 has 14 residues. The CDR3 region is CASSYRGAHRPQHF. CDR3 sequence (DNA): TGTGCCAGCAGTTACAGGGGGGCGCATCGGCCCCAGCATTTT.

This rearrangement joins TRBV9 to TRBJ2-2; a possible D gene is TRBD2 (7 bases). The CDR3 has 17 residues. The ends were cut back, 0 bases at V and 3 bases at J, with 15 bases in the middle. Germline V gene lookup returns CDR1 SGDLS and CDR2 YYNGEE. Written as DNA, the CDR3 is TGTGCCAGCAGCGTAGTGACTGCGGGGGCGGACACCGGGGAGCTGTTTTTT. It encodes CASSVVTAGADTGELFF. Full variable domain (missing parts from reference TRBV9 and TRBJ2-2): DSGVTQTPKHLITATGQRVTLRCSPRSGDLSVYWYQQSLDQGLQFLIQYYNGEERAKGNILERFSAQQFPDLHSELNLSSLELGDSALYFCASSVVTAGADTGELFFGEGSRLTVL.

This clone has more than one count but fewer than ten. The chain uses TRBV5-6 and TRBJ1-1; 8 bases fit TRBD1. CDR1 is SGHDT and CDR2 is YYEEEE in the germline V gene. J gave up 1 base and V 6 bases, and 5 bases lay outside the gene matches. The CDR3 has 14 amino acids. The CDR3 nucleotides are TGTGCCAGCACCCGGACAGGGAAGAACACTGAAGCTTTCTTT. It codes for CASTRTGKNTEAFF.

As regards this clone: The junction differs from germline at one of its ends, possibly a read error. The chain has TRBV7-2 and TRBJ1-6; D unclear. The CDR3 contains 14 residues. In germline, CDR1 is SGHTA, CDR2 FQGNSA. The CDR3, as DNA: TGTGCCAGCAGCCCCCGGCAGGTGAATTCGCCCCTCCACTTT. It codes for CASSPRQVNSPLHF.

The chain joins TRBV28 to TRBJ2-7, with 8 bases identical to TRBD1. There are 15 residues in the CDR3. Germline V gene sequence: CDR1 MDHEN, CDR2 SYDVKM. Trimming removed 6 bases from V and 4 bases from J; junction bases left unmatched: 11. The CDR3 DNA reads TGTGCCAGCAGACCTACCGGGACAGGACGTTACGAGCAGTACTTC. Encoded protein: CASRPTGTGRYEQYF.

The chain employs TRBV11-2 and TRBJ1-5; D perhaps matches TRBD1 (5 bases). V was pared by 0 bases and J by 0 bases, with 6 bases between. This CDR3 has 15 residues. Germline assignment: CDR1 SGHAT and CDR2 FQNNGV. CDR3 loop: CASSLDGGSNQPQHF. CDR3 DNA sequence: TGTGCCAGCAGCTTAGACGGGGGTAGCAATCAGCCCCAGCATTTT.

DNA of the CDR3: TGTGCCAGCAGTGAAGGCCGGGGGGGCGGGTCCCAGTACTTC. This gives the protein CASSEGRGGGSQYF. The chain employs TRBV2 and TRBJ2-5, with 8 bases that match TRBD2. Germline CDR1 is SNHLY and CDR2 is FYNNEI. This CDR3 has 14 amino acids. V gave up 1 base and J gave up 9 bases; unmatched junction bases: 7.

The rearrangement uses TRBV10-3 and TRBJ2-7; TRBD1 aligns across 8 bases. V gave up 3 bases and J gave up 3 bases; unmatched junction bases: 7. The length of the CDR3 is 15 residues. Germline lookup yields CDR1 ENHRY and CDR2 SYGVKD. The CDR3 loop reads CAISDVSQGDYEQYF. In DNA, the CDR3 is TGTGCCATCAGTGATGTGTCACAGGGGGACTACGAGCAGTACTTC.

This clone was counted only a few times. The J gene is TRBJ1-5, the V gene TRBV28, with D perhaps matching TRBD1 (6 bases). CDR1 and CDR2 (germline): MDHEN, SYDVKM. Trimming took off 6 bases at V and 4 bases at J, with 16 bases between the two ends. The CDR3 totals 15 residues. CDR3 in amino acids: CASRDWGTKNQPQHF. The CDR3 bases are TGTGCCAGCAGGGATTGGGGGACAAAGAATCAGCCCCAGCATTTT.

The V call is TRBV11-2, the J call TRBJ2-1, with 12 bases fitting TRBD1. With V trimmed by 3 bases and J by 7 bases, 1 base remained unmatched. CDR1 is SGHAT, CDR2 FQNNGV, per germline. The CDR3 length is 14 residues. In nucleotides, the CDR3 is TGTGCCAGCAGCTTGGGACAGGGGGCAAATGAGCAGTTCTTC. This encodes CASSLGQGANEQFF.

The CDR3 loop reads CASSVGDKYSYEQYF. As DNA, the CDR3 is TGTGCCAGCAGCGTAGGGGACAAATACTCCTACGAGCAGTACTTC. The chain carries TRBV9 and TRBJ2-5, with D maybe TRBD1 (6 bases). With the DNA end fitting TRBJ2-7 better, the J assignment may be wrong. This CDR3 is 15 amino acids long. Germline V CDR1 and CDR2: SGDLS, YYNGEE.

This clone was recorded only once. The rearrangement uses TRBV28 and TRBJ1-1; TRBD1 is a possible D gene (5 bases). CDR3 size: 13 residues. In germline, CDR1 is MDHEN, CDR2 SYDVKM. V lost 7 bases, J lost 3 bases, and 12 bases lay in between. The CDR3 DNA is TGTGCCAGCAAAATAGACAGAGACACTGAAGCTTTCTTT. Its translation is CASKIDRDTEAFF. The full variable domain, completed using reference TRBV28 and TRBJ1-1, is DVKVTQSSRYLVKRTGEKVFLECVQDMDHENMFWYRQDPGLGLRLIYFSYDVKMKEKGDIPEGYSVSREKKERFSLILESASTNQTSMYLCASKIDRDTEAFFGQGTRLTVV.

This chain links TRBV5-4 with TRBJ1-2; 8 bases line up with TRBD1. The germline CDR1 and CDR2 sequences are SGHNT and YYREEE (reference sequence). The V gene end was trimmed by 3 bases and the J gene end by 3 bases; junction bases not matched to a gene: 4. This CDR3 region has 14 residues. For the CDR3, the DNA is TGTGCCAGCAGCTACAGGGGGTCGGACTATGGCTACACCTTC. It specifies CASSYRGSDYGYTF.

In nucleotides, the CDR3 is TGTGCCAGCAGTGAATGGGGAGGCGACAGGGAACTGTTTTTT. This translates into CASSEWGGDRELFF. The J gene is TRBJ1-4, the V gene TRBV25-1; TRBD1 matches at 7 bases. The CDR3 loop spans 14 amino acids. V lost 1 base, J lost 12 bases, and 8 bases stayed unmatched. The V gene's germline CDR1 is MGHDK and CDR2 SYGVNS. The full variable domain, in which reference TRBV25-1 and TRBJ1-4 provide the parts outside the CDR3, is EADIYQTPRYLVIGTGKKITLECSQTMGHDKMYWYQQDPGMELHLIHYSYGVNSTEKGDLSSESTVSRIRTEHFPLTLESARPSHTSQYLCASSEWGGDRELFFGSGTQLSVL.

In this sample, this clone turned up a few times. CDR3 sequence reads: CASTSGGSYGYTF. The CDR3 DNA reads as TGTGCCAGCACCTCGGGGGGGAGCTATGGCTACACCTTC. The chain couples TRBV6-6 to TRBJ1-2; the D gene is possibly TRBD1 (5 bases). From germline, CDR1 is MNHNY and CDR2 SVGAGI (reference sequence). The CDR3 loop spans 13 amino acids. V shed 7 bases and J shed 4 bases, with 13 bases lying between them.

The CDR3 loop is CASTTGTGVNYGYTF. CDR3 bases: TGTGCCAGCACCACAGGGACAGGGGTAAACTATGGCTACACCTTC. This chain connects TRBV6-5 to TRBJ1-2, with 10 bases fitting TRBD1. Looked up from germline, CDR1 is MNHEY and CDR2 is SVGAGI. The CDR3 covers 15 residues. With V trimmed by 7 bases and J by 2 bases, 7 bases remained unmatched.

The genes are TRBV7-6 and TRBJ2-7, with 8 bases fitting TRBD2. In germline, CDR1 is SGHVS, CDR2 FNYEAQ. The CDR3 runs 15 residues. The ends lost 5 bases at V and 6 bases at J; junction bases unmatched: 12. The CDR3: CASSLVEAGEGEQYF. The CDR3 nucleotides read TGTGCCAGCAGCCTAGTCGAAGCGGGAGAAGGCGAGCAGTACTTC. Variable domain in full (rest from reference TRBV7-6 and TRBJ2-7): GAGVSQSPRYKVTKRGQDVALRCDPISGHVSLYWYRQALGQGPEFLTYFNYEAQQDKSGLPNDRFSAERPEGSISTLTIQRTEQRDSAMYRCASSLVEAGEGEQYFGPGTRLTVT.

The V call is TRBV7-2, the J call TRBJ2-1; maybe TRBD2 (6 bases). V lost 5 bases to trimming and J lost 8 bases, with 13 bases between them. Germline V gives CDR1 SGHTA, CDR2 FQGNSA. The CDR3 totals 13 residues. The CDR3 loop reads CASSISGGYEQFF. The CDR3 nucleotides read TGTGCCAGCAGCATATCTGGGGGGTATGAGCAGTTCTTC.

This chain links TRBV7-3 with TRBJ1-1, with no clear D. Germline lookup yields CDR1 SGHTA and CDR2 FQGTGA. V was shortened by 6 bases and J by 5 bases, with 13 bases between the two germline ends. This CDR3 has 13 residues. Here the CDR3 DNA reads TGTGCCAGCAGTGGGAGTTCGGCGACTGAAGCTTTCTTT. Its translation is CASSGSSATEAFF.